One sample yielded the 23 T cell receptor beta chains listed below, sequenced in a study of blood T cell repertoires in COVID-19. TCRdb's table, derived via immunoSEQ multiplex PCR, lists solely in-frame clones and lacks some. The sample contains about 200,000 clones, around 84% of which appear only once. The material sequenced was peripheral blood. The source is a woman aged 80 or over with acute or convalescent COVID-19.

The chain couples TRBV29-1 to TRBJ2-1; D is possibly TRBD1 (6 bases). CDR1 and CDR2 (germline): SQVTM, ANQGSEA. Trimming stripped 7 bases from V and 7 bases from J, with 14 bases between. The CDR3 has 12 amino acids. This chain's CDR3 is CSGGLAWNEQFF. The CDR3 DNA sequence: TGCAGCGGGGGGCTAGCATGGAATGAGCAGTTCTTC.

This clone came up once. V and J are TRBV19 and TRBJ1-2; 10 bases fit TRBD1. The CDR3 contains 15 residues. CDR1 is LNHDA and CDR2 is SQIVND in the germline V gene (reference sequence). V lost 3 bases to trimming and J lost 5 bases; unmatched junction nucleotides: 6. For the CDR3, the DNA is TGTGCCAGTAGTATCTCGGGACAGGGGAGGTATGGCTACACCTTC. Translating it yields CASSISGQGRYGYTF.

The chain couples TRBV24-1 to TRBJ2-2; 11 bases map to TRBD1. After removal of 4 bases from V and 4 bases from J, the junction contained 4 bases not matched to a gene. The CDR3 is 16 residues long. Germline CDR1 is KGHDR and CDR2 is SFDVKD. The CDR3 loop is CATSDRDRGSTGELFF. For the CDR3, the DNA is TGTGCCACCAGTGACAGGGACAGGGGGTCCACCGGGGAGCTGTTTTTT.

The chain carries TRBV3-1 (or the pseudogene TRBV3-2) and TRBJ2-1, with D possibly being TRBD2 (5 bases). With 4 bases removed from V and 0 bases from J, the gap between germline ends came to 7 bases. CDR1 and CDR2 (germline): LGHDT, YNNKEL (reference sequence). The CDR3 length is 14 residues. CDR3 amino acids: CASSPSHSYNEQFF. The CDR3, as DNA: TGTGCCAGCAGCCCTAGCCACTCCTACAATGAGCAGTTCTTC.

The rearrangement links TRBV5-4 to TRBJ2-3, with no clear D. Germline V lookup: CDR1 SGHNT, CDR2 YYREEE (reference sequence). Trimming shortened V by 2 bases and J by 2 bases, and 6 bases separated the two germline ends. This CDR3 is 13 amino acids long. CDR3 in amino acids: CASSFYSTDTQYF. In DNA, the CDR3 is TGTGCCAGCAGCTTCTATTCCACAGATACGCAGTATTTT.

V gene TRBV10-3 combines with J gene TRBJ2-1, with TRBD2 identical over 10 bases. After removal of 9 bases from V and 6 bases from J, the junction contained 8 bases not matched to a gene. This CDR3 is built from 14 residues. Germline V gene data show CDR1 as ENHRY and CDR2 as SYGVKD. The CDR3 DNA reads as TGTGCCATTCGGACTAGCGGTACCGTCAATGAGCAGTTCTTC. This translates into CAIRTSGTVNEQFF.

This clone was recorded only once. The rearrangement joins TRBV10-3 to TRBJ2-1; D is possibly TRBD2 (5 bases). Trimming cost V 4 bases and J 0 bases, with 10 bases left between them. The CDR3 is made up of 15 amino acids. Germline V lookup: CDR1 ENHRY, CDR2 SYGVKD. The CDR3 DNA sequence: TGTGCCATCAGTGGCTTTAGCGACTCCTACAATGAGCAGTTCTTC. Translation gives CAISGFSDSYNEQFF.

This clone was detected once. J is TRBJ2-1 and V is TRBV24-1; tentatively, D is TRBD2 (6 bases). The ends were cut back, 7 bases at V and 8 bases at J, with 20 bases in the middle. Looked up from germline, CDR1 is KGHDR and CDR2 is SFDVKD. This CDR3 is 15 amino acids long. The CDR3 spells CATSSTRGNSDEQFF. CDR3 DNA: TGTGCCACCAGCTCGACTAGAGGTAATTCCGATGAGCAGTTCTTC.

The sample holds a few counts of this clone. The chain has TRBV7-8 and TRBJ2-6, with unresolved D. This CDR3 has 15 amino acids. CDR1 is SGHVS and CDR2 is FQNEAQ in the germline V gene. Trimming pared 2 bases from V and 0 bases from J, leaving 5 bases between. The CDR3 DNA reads TGTGCCAGCAGCTTAATCGTCTCTGGGGCCAACGTCCTGACTTTC. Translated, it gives CASSLIVSGANVLTF.

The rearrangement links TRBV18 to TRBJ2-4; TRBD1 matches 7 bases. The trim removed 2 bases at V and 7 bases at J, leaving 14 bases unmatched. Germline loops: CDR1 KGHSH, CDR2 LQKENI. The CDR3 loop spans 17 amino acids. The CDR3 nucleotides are TGTGCCAGCTCACCAGGGCTAGGGGGCTTTGAGGGGAACATTCAGTACTTC. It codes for CASSPGLGGFEGNIQYF.

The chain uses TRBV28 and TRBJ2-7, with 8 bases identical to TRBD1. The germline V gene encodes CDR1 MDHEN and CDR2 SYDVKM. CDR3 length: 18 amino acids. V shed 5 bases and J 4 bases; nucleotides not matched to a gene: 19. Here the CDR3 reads CASSPNRSRDRTKYEQYF. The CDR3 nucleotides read TGTGCCAGCAGTCCCAACCGAAGCCGGGACAGGACGAAGTACGAGCAGTACTTC.

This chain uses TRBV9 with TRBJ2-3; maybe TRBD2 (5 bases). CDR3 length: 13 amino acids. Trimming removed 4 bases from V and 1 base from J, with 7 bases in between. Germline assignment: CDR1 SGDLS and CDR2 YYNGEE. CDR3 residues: CASSSGGTDTQYF. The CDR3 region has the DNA TGTGCCAGCAGCTCCGGGGGCACAGATACGCAGTATTTT.

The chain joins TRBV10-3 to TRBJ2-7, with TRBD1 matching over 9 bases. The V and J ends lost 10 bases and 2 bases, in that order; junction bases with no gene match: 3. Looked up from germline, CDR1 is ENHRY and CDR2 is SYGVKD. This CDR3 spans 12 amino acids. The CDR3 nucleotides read TGTGCCACCGGACAGGGGACCTACGAGCAGTACTTC. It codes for CATGQGTYEQYF.

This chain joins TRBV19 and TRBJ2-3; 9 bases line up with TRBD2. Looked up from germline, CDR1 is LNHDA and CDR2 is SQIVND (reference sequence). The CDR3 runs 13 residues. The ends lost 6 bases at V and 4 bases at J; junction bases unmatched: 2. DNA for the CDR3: TGTGCCAGTAGAGTAGCGGGAGCAGATACGCAGTATTTT. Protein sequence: CASRVAGADTQYF.

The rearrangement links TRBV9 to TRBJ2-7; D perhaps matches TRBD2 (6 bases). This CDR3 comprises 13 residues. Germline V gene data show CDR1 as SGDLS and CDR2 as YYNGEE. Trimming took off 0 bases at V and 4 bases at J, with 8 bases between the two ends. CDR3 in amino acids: CASSVAGEYEQYF. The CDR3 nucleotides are TGTGCCAGCAGCGTAGCGGGAGAATACGAGCAGTACTTC.

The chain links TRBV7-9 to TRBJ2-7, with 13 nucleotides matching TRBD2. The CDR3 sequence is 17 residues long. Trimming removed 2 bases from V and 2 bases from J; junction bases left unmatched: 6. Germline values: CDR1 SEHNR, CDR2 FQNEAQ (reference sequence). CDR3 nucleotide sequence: TGTGCCAGCAGCTTATTGGGACTAGCGGGGAGAGCCTACGAGCAGTACTTC. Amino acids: CASSLLGLAGRAYEQYF. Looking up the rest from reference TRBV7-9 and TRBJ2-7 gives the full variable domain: DTGVSQNPRHKITKRGQNVTFRCDPISEHNRLYWYRQTLGQGPEFLTYFQNEAQLEKSRLLSDRFSAERPKGSFSTLEIQRTEQGDSAMYLCASSLLGLAGRAYEQYFGPGTRLTVT.

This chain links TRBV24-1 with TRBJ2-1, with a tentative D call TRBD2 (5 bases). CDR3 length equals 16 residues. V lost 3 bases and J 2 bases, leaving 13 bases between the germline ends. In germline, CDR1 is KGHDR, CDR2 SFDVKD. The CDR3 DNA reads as TGTGCCACCAGTGATGGAAAGCGAGGGACCTACAATGAGCAGTTCTTC. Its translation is CATSDGKRGTYNEQFF.

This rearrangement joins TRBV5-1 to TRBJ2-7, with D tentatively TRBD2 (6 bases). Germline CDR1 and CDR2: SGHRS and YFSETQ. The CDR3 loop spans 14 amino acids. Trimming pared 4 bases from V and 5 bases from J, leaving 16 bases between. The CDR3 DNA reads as TGCGCCAGCAGCCCGGAGGGCGGCGCCCACGAGCAGTACTTC. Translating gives CASSPEGGAHEQYF.

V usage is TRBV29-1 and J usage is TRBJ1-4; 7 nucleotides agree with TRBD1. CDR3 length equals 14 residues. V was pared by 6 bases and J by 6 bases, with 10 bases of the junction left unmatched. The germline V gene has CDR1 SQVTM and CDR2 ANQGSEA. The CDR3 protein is CSVFQGGGDEKLFF. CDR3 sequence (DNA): TGCAGCGTCTTCCAAGGGGGCGGGGATGAAAAACTGTTTTTT.

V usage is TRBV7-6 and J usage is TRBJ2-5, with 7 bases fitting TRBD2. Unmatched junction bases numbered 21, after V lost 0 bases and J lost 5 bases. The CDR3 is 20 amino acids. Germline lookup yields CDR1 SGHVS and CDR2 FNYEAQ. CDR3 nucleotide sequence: TGTGCCAGCAGCTTAGCCGGCATAGCGGGCTCGGGGAGCGTTTGGGAGACCCAGTACTTC. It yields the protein CASSLAGIAGSGSVWETQYF.

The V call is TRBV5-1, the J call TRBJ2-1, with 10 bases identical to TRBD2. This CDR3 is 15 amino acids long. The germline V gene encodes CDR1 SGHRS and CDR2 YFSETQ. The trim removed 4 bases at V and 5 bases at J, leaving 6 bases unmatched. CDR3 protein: CASSVALAGNNEQFF. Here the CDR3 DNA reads TGCGCCAGCAGCGTTGCACTAGCGGGAAACAATGAGCAGTTCTTC.

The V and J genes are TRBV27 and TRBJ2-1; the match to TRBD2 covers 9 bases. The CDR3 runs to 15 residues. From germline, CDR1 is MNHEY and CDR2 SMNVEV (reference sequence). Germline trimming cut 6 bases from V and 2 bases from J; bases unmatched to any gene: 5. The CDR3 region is CASRSTSGTYNEQFF. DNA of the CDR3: TGTGCCAGCAGGTCGACTAGCGGAACCTACAATGAGCAGTTCTTC.

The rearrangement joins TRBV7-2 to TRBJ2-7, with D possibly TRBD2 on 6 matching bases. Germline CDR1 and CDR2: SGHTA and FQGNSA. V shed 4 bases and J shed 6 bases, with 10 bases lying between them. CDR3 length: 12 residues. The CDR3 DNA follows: TGTGCCAGCAGCTCAGAAGCGGGCGAGCAGTACTTC. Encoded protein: CASSSEAGEQYF. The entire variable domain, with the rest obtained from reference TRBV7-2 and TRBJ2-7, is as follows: GAGVSQSPSNKVTEKGKDVELRCDPISGHTALYWYRQSLGQGLEFLIYFQGNSAPDKSGLPSDRFSAERTGGSVSTLTIQRTQQEDSAVYLCASSSEAGEQYFGPGTRLTVT.